This TCR beta chain was retrieved from a study of T-cell reconstitution after alpha-beta-depleted transplantation in children. Findings and caveats of the study: Several hundred expanded graft clones reportedly were the source of alpha-beta T cells about two months after transplant. Several patients had high TCRbeta diversity at day 60; it came from surviving recipient T cells and thymic progenitors. Fresh T-cell production supplied most of the T-cell counts and diversity seen one year after transplant.

As for this clonotype: The antigen remains undetermined.

Germline CDR1 MGHRA, CDR2 YSYEKL. Trimming took 3 bases from V and 3 from J; bases not matched to a gene: 10. This CDR3 has 16 amino acids. Preparation of the TCRbeta library was carried out with unique molecular identifiers. Using its own MiXCR run on the PCR reads, TCRdb lists one record per CDR3 protein. The sample shows approximately 650,000 distinct CDR3 sequences, less than 15% of them seen only once. This chain uses TRBV4-1 with TRBJ2-7; 8 bases map to TRBD1. The sequence derives from a girl aged 2 to 9 with congenital amegakaryocytic thrombocytopenia, due to receive a stem cell transplant. This material consisted of PBMCs, taken before TCRalphabeta/CD19-depleted stem cell transplant. Here the CDR3 reads CASSQNSRGRFYEQYF. The CDR3 region has the DNA TGCGCCAGCAGCCAGAATTCCAGGGGGCGCTTCTACGAGCAGTACTTC.